This T cell receptor beta chain was captured by sequencing in a study of T cell repertoires in ileal Crohn's disease. To note about this clone: The junction differs from germline at one of its ends, possibly a read error.

Looked up from germline, CDR1 is SGDLS and CDR2 is YYNGEE. The CDR3 is made up of 16 amino acids. TCRdb's copy holds only in-frame clones and misses some; the assay was immunoSEQ multiplex PCR. The repertoire consists of more than 11,000 clones, with roughly 80% occurring once and the leading ten covering 6.5%. The chain uses TRBV9 and TRBJ2-3; the match to TRBD2 covers 8 bases. This clonotype was obtained from an adult with Crohn's disease. Input material: ileal tissue. CDR3 sequence reads: CASSVEAGGYTNTQYF. CDR3 sequence (DNA): TGTGCCAGCAGCGTAGAGGCGGGGGGCTACACAAATACGCAGTATTTT.